What follows is one T cell receptor beta chain and its context. The data derive from a study of blood T cell repertoires in COVID-19. Study-wide background: Material from acute and convalescent COVID-19 was sourced from the United States, Italy and Spain. From T cells, B-cell-depleted T cells, or PBMCs came the material, which was cDNA or gDNA.

Original methodology: Reference gene primer amplification gave nucleated cell count estimates. Sequencing used immunoSEQ multiplex PCR; TCRdb keeps in-frame clones, though not all of them. V and J calls plus clone size are reproduced from that table; the DNA served to infer D and trimming. The data contain more than 95,000 clones, around two thirds of them seen just once; the ten biggest clones take up about 2.2%. Trimming at V came to 3 bases and at J to 2 bases, leaving 4 bases not matched to a gene. Germline V gene data show CDR1 as DFQATT and CDR2 as SNEGSKA (reference sequence). This CDR3 contains 14 residues.

The J gene is TRBJ2-3, the V gene TRBV20-1, with TRBD2 identical over 8 bases. Sequencing was performed on peripheral blood. The sequence came from a woman between 65 and 79 years old with acute or convalescent COVID-19. CDR3 bases: TGCAGTGCTAGTCGGGGGGGGATCACAGATACGCAGTATTTT. This translates into CSASRGGITDTQYF.